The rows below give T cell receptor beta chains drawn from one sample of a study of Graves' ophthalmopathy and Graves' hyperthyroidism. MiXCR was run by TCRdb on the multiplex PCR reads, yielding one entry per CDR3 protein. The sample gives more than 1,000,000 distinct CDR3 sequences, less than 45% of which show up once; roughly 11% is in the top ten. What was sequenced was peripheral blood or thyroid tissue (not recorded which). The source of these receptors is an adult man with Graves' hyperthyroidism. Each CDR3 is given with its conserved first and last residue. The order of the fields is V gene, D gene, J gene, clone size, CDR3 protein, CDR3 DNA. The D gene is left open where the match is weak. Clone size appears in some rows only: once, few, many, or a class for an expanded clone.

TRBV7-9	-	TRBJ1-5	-	CASTGGGREPQHF	TGTGCCAGCACTGGTGGGGGTCGTGAGCCCCAGCATTTT
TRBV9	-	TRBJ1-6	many	CASSVVSDSPLHF	TGTGCCAGCAGCGTAGTTTCAGATTCACCCCTCCACTTT
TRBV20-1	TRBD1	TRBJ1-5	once	CSARDVGGEVEPQHF	TGCAGTGCTAGAGATGTAGGGGGCGAAGTGGAGCCCCAGCATTTT
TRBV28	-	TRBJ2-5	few	CASSEREETQYF	TGTGCCAGCAGTGAACGGGAGGAGACCCAGTACTTC
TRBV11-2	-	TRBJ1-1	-	CASSLWQGIANTEAFF	TGTGCCAGCAGCTTATGGCAGGGTATTGCGAACACTGAAGCTTTCTTT
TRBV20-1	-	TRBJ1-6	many	CSAHAHNPFNSPLHF	TGCAGTGCCCATGCCCATAACCCTTTTAATTCACCCCTCCACTTT
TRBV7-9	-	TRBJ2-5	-	CASSEGPGPQETQYF	TGTGCCAGCAGTGAAGGCCCAGGACCCCAAGAGACCCAGTACTTC
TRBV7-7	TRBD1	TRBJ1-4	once	CASSPSGTGNEKLFF	TGTGCCAGCAGCCCGTCCGGGACAGGGAATGAAAAACTGTTTTTT
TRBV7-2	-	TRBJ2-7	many	CASIVSSGSYEQYF	TGTGCCAGTATAGTGTCTTCGGGGAGCTACGAGCAGTACTTC
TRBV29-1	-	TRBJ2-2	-	CSVSFFERSADTGELFF	TGCAGCGTTTCTTTTTTCGAACGGTCAGCGGACACCGGGGAGCTGTTTTTT
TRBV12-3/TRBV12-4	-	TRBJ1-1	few	CASSVAVMNTEAFF	TGTGCCAGCAGCGTTGCCGTGATGAACACTGAAGCTTTCTTT